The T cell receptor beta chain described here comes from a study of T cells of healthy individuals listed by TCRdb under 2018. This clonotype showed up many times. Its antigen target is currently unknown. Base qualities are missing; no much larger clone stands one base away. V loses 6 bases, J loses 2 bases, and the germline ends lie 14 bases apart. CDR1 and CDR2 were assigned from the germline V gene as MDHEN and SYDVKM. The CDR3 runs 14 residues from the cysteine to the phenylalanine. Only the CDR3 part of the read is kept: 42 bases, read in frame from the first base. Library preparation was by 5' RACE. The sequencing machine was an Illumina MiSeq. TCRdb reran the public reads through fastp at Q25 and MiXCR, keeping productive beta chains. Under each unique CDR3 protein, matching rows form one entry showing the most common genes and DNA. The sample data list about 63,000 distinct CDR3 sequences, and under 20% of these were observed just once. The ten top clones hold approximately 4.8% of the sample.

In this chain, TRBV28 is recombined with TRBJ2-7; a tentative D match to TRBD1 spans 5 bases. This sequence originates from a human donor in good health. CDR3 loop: CASSPGQETYEQYF. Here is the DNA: TGTGCCAGCAGCCCCGGACAAGAGACCTACGAGCAGTACTTC. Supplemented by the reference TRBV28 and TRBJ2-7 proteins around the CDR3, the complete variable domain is DVKVTQSSRYLVKRTGEKVFLECVQDMDHENMFWYRQDPGLGLRLIYFSYDVKMKEKGDIPEGYSVSREKKERFSLILESASTNQTSMYLCASSPGQETYEQYFGPGTRLTVT.